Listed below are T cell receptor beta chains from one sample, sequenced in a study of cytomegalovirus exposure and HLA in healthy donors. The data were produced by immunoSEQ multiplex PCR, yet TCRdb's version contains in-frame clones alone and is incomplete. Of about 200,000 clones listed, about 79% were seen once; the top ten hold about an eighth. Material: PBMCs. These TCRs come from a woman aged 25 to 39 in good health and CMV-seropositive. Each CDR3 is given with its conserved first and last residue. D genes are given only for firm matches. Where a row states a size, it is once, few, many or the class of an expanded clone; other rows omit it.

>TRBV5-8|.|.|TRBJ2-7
TGTGCCAGCAGCTCCGAGAAACAGAGTCTCTACGAGCAGTACTTC
CASSSEKQSLYEQYF
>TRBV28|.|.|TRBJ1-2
TGTGCCAGCAGTTCATTCACAGGATCCTATGGCTACACCTTC
CASSSFTGSYGYTF
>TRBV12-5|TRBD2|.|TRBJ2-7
TGTGCTAGTGGTTCAACCTATACCGGGACTAGCGTAAGCTACGAGCAGTACTTC
CASGSTYTGTSVSYEQYF
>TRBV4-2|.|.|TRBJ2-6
TGTGCCAGCAGCCAAGATCGGGTCCCGGCCTCTGGGGCCAACGTCCTGACTTTC
CASSQDRVPASGANVLTF
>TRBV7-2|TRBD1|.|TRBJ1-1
TGTGCCAGCAGCCGCCGGGACAGCACTGAAGCTTTCTTT
CASSRRDSTEAFF
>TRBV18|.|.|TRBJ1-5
TGTGCCAGCTCACCAATCGGGAATCAGCCCCAGCATTTT
CASSPIGNQPQHF
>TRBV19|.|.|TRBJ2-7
TGTGCCAGTAGTTCGTATCGGGAAAACCCCTACGAGCAGTACTTC
CASSSYRENPYEQYF
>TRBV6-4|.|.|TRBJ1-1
TGTGCCAGCAGCCGGACAGCGAACACTGAAGCTTTCTTT
CASSRTANTEAFF
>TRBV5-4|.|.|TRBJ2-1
TGTGCCAGCTCGGGGCGCGACAGGGAGGCGCAGTTCTTC
CASSGRDREAQFF
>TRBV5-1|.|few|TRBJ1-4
TGCGCCAGCAGCCCTGTCTACGGTTACGGTAATGAAAAACTGTTTTTT
CASSPVYGYGNEKLFF
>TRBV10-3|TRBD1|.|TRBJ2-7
TGTGCCATCAGTGACCGGGGACAGGGAGTTTACGAGCAGTACTTC
CAISDRGQGVYEQYF
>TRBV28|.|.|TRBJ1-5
TGTGCCAGCAGGCCTACGGCAGGGCCCCGATTACAGCCCCAGCATTTT
CASRPTAGPRLQPQHF
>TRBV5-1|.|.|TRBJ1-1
TGCGCCAGCAGCTTGGCCAGGGTGGGGGGTGAAGCTTTCTTT
CASSLARVGGEAFF
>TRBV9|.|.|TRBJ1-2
TGTGCCAGCAGCCCGTTGTCGGGGGGCGGCTATGGCTACACCTTC
CASSPLSGGGYGYTF
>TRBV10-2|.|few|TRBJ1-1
TGCGCCAGCAGTGACAGGTGGGCCACTGAAGCTTTCTTT
CASSDRWATEAFF
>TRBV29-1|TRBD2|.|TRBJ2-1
TGCAGCGTTCAGCGGGGTTCCTACAATGAGCAGTTCTTC
CSVQRGSYNEQFF
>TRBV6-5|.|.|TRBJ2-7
TGTGCCAGCAGTACACCTAGGTACGAGCAGTACTTC
CASSTPRYEQYF
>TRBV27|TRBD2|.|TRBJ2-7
TGTGCCAGCAGTTCAATAGCGGGGACGATCTACGAGCAGTACTTC
CASSSIAGTIYEQYF
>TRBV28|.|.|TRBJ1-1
TGTGCCAGCAGTTCGGTAGAAAACACTGAAGCTTTCTTT
CASSSVENTEAFF
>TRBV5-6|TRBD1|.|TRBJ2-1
TGTGCCAGCAGCCCGTTGGTTGACAGGGGGTCCTACAATGAGCAGTTCTTC
CASSPLVDRGSYNEQFF
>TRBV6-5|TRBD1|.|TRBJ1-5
TGTGCCAGCAGTTTCGGGACAGCTTATAGCAATCAGCCCCAGCATTTT
CASSFGTAYSNQPQHF
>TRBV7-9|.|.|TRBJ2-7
TGTGCCAGCAGCTTAGTGTGGGGAGAGGGTGAGCAGTACTTC
CASSLVWGEGEQYF
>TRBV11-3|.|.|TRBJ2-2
TGTGCCAGCAGCCGAGACACCGGGGAGCTGTTTTTT
CASSRDTGELFF
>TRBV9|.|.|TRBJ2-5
TGTGCCAGCAGCGCGGGAGTAGATGGCCAAGAGACCCAGTACTTC
CASSAGVDGQETQYF
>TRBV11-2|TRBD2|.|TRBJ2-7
TGTGCCTCCTCGGGGGGGGCGTCAAGGCGCCACGAGCAGTACTTC
CASSGGASRRHEQYF
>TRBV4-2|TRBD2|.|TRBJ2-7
TGTGCCAGCAGCCAAGAGACTAGCGGAGGGTCCTACGAGCAGTACTTC
CASSQETSGGSYEQYF
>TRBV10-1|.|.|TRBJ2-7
TGCGCCAGCAGAGGGATGACAGACGAGCAGTACTTC
CASRGMTDEQYF
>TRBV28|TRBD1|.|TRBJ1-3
TGTGCCAGCAGTCCTTGGACAGGGGGGTGGGACACCATATATTTT
CASSPWTGGWDTIYF
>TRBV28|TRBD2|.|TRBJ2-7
TGTGCCAGCAGTTCAGCTAGCGGGCGCTACGAGCAGTACTTC
CASSSASGRYEQYF
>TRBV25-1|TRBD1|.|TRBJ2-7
TGTGCCAGCACCGAAGGGTGGGGGACAGAGGCCTACGAGCAGTACTTC
CASTEGWGTEAYEQYF
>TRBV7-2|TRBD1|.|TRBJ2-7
TGTGCCAGCAGCTTCCGGGACAGGGTGGACGAGCAGTACTTC
CASSFRDRVDEQYF
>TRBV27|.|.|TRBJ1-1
TGTGCCAGCAGTACCACGGGGGGTACTGAAGCTTTCTTT
CASSTTGGTEAFF
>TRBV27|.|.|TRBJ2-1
TGTGCCAGCAGTTTTTTGTCTAGCATCCGGTCCTACAATGAGCAGTTCTTC
CASSFLSSIRSYNEQFF
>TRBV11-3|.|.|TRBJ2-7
TGTGCCAGCAGCTTAGCGGCGGGACAGTACTACGAGCAGTACTTC
CASSLAAGQYYEQYF
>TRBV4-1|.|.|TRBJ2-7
TGCGCCAGCAGCCAAGGGGGCAGCTACGAGCAGTACTTC
CASSQGGSYEQYF
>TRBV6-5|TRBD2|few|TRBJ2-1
TGTGCCAGCAGTTACTCGAAACTAGCGGGAGGCTCTGAGCAGTTCTTC
CASSYSKLAGGSEQFF
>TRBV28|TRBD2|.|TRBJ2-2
TGTGCCAGCAGTTTTAGCGGCCTAGCGGGAGTCCGACCCCCCCCAAACACCGGGGAGCTGTTTTTT
CASSFSGLAGVRPPPNTGELFF
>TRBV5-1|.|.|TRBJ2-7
TGCGCCAGCAGCTTGGGGCAGGCCAACGAGCAGTACTTC
CASSLGQANEQYF
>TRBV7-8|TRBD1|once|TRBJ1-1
TGTGCCAGCAGCTCGCAGGGGGGTTACACTGAAGCTTTCTTT
CASSSQGGYTEAFF
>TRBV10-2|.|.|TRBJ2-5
TGCGCCAGCAGTGAAGGGGGGGGAGGGGAGACCCAGTACTTC
CASSEGGGGETQYF